This TCR beta chain derives from a study of blood T cells in healthy people across ages (dated by TCRdb to between 2015 and 2016). Regarding the research as a whole: In model experiments, template switching captured about one uniquely barcoded TCR beta cDNA molecule for every two T cells. The study measured age-related changes in TCR beta repertoire diversity using deep sequencing normalized with unique cDNA molecular identifiers. The donors were divided into four age groups: young (average around 17 years), middle-aged (approximately 41), aged (approximately 62) and long-lived (roughly 82). To avoid experimental bias, donors of different ages were distributed randomly across sequencing lanes. Using the same blood draw, the study looked at two additional independent replicas of 1 million unique cDNA reads for two donors, one aged 18 to 30 and the other aged 80 or older.

Libraries were constructed by 5' RACE. The listed sequencing device is Illumina HiSeq 2500. A second roughly 7 to 12 cycle PCR used a sample-barcoded 5' primer and a J-beta primer mix. A template-switch 5' adaptor carrying 12 random nucleotides introduced a unique molecular identifier onto each TCR beta cDNA molecule. At least 2.5 million CDR3-containing paired-end reads were obtained from each sample. First-strand cDNA synthesis was performed from all RNA using the Mint cDNA synthesis kit, with priming by a TRBC-specific oligonucleotide. Following uracil-DNA glycosylase treatment, all cDNA underwent a first 18-cycle PCR with the universal primers M1SS and BC2_uni_R. The authors processed their data as follows. Each sample was normalized by randomly selecting 1 million high-quality reads, each carrying a distinct molecular identifier. Reads with shared molecular identifiers were discarded instead of being binned into consensus sequences. CDR3 identification, clonotype clustering and error correction used MiTCR with a Q25 quality threshold and the strictest error-elimination algorithm. A nonparametric unseen species model using Euler transformation provided a lower-bound estimate of total TCR beta diversity. TCRdb ran its own pipeline on the public reads, namely fastp trimming at Q25 and MiXCR clone calling, and kept in-frame beta chains. Rows are unified per CDR3 protein, each entry keeping the most common DNA and genes. TCRdb, rather than the study authors, made the V and J calls. The sample table contains 1.2 million to 1.5 million distinct CDR3 sequences; only one count was recorded for 42% of them. Roughly 7.9% of the sample comes from the top ten.

In the germline V gene (reference sequence), CDR1 corresponds to MNHEY and CDR2 to SMNVEV. Trimming accounts for 5 bases at V and 9 bases at J, while the number of junction bases matched to no gene is 4. The CDR3 runs 14 amino acids, cysteine and phenylalanine included. Left in the record is the CDR3 DNA by itself, 42 bases read in frame from the first base. The investigation overall reported the following: The long-lived group showed more naive CD4+ T cells, fewer expanded clones and increased TCR diversity than the aged group, suggesting age selection. The percentage of naive T cells measured by flow cytometry correlated strongly with observed TCR beta diversity. Because profiling used bulk unsorted PBMCs, naive and antigen-experienced compartments could not be compared conclusively. As age increased, observed TCR beta diversity per million T cells dropped in a roughly linear way, and a significant reduction was already evident by age approximately 40. Estimates of total diversity based on one million sequenced T cells were considered lower bounds and underestimates. Donor CMV infection status was unknown, potentially confounding age-related changes in expanded clonotypes.

Donors were about 36 systemically healthy Caucasian individuals from Russia aged roughly 6 to 90 years. Each donor gave 8 to 10 milliliters of peripheral blood, drawn into EDTA-treated Vacutainer tubes. Ficoll-Paque density-gradient centrifugation was used to isolate PBMCs, with at least 7 million per sample. Trizol reagent was used to extract total RNA from the PBMCs, yielding at least 5 micrograms per sample. For every donor, flow cytometry on a PBMC aliquot measured the percentage of naive CD45RAhigh/CD27high T cells. This clonotype has only one observation. Its antigen specificity is not known. This may be a read error, as it is one base from a much larger clone.

This sequence uses TRBV27 and TRBJ1-6; 10 central bases correspond to TRBD1. The clonotype comes from a woman under 30 in good health. Sequencing input: blood. The CDR3 reads as follows: CASSMTGGGSPLHF. The nucleotide sequence is TGTGCCAGCAGTATGACAGGGGGCGGTTCACCCCTCCACTTT.